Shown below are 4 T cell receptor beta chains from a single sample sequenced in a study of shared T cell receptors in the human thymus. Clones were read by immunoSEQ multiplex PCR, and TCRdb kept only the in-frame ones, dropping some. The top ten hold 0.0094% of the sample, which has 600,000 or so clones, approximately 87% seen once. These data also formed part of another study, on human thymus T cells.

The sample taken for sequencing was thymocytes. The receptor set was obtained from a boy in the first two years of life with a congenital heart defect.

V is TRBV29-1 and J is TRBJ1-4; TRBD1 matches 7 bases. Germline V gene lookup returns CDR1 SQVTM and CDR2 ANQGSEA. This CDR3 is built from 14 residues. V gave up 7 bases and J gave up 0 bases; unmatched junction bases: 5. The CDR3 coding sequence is TGCAGCGCAACGACAGGGCCAACTAATGAAAAACTGTTTTTT. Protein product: CSATTGPTNEKLFF.

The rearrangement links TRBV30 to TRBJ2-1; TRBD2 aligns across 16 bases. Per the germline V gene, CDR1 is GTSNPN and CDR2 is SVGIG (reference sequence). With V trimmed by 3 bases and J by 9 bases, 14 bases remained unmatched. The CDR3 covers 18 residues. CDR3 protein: CAWRMGLAGGPDTPEQFF. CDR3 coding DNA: TGTGCCTGGAGGATGGGACTAGCGGGGGGGCCGGATACCCCTGAGCAGTTCTTC.

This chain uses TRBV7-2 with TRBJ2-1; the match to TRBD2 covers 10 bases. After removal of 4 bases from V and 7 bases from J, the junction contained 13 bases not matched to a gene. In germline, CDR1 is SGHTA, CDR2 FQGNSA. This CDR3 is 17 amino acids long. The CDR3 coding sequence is TGTGCCAGCAGCTCCATTGAGCGGGGGGGCGGTAAGAATGAGCAGTTCTTC. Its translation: CASSSIERGGGKNEQFF.

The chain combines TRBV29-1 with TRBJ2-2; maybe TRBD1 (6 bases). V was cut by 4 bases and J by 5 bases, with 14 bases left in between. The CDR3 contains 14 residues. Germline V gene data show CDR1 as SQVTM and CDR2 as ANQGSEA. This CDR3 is CSVGIRGETGELFF. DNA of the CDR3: TGCAGCGTTGGGATCAGGGGCGAAACCGGGGAGCTGTTTTTT.